Detailed here is one T cell receptor (beta chain). Its antigen is undetermined. The sample originates from a study of OX40 agonist ivuxolimab in advanced cancers. Study background: Among those enrolled, mean age was about 58 years (range roughly 23 to 79) and 82.7% were male. Treatment received earlier with anti-PD-1, anti-PD-L1 or anti-CTLA-4 agents was allowed, and roughly 40% had some.

The CDR3 extends over 11 amino acids. The ends were cut back, 3 bases at V and 3 bases at J, with 3 bases in the middle. Germline V lookup: CDR1 LNHDA, CDR2 SQIVND (reference sequence). TCRdb's table, derived via immunoSEQ multiplex PCR, lists solely in-frame clones and lacks some. The sample records 100,000 or so clones, approximately 94% being singletons. Study-wide results and limits: Low normalized T-cell clonal expansion was additionally recorded for some nonresponders.

The TCR was taken from an adult with an advanced solid tumor such as melanoma, head and neck, liver or kidney cancer. The rearrangement links TRBV19 to TRBJ2-7; unclear D gene. The sequencing here drew on CD4+ or CD8+ T cells sorted from blood, taken in a trial of the OX40 agonist ivuxolimab. The CDR3 bases are TGTGCCAGTAGTATCGACTACGAGCAGTACTTC. Protein product: CASSIDYEQYF.